The 23 T cell receptor beta chains reported below all come from one sample, sequenced in a study of blood T cells in healthy people across ages. The use of a sample-barcoded 5' primer and a J-beta primer mix characterized a second PCR of roughly 7 to 12 cycles. Each CDR3 protein gets one entry after TCRdb re-called the 5' RACE reads with MiXCR. The top ten hold under 15% of the sample, which has 800,000 to 950,000 distinct CDR3 sequences, about 44% seen once. The sequencing input was blood. The receptors derive from a man aged 30 to 45 in good health.

This clonotype has just a few counts. This chain links TRBV6-6 with TRBJ2-3; D possibly corresponds to TRBD2 (7 bases). This CDR3 has 13 amino acids. Germline loops: CDR1 MNHNY, CDR2 SVGAGI (reference sequence). V lost 10 bases and J 2 bases, leaving 13 bases between the germline ends. CDR3 nucleotides: TGTGCCACTCGCGGGGGCTACACAGATACGCAGTATTTT. It specifies CATRGGYTDTQYF.

The table lists this clonotype with a few counts. J is TRBJ2-4 and V is TRBV5-1; D gene unclear. The V and J ends lost 5 bases and 1 base respectively, with 7 bases between them. This CDR3 comprises 13 residues. Germline V gene data show CDR1 as SGHRS and CDR2 as YFSETQ. As DNA, the CDR3 is TGCGCCAGCAGTGGCTCCGCCAAAAACATTCAGTACTTC. This gives the protein CASSGSAKNIQYF. Full variable domain (remainder filled in from reference TRBV5-1 and TRBJ2-4): KAGVTQTPRYLIKTRGQQVTLSCSPISGHRSVSWYQQTPGQGLQFLFEYFSETQRNKGNFPGRFSGRQFSNSRSEMNVSTLELGDSALYLCASSGSAKNIQYFGAGTRLSVL.

V is TRBV6-6 and J is TRBJ2-3; D perhaps matches TRBD1 (6 bases). The germline CDR1 and CDR2 sequences are MNHNY and SVGAGI (reference sequence). V lost 5 bases and J 1 base, leaving 13 bases between the germline ends. This CDR3 region has 15 residues. The CDR3 sequence: CASSLEGVGTDTQYF. Written as DNA, the CDR3 is TGTGCCAGCAGTCTAGAGGGGGTGGGCACAGATACGCAGTATTTT.

V gene TRBV12-3 or TRBV12-4 combines with J gene TRBJ1-5; the D gene is possibly TRBD1 (5 bases). The CDR3 loop spans 14 amino acids. V was cut by 8 bases and J by 2 bases, with 13 bases left in between. The CDR3 DNA sequence: TGTGCCAGCCGCCCAGGGTATGGCAATCAGCCCCAGCATTTT. This sequence encodes CASRPGYGNQPQHF.

This clonotype was seen a few times. The genes are TRBV9 and TRBJ2-3; a possible D gene is TRBD1 (6 bases). From germline, CDR1 is SGDLS and CDR2 YYNGEE. The V end lost 4 bases, the J end lost 3 bases, and 15 bases lay between the germline ends. The CDR3 is made up of 15 amino acids. CDR3 DNA sequence: TGTGCCAGCAGCACCACAGGGACGGGGACAGATACGCAGTATTTT. This translates into CASSTTGTGTDTQYF.

This clonotype showed up just a few times. The chain recombines TRBV20-1 with TRBJ1-1, with a possible D match to TRBD1 (5 bases). The germline V gene has CDR1 DFQATT and CDR2 SNEGSKA (reference sequence). The CDR3 contains 17 residues. Trimming pared 0 bases from V and 1 base from J, leaving 18 bases between. In nucleotides, the CDR3 is TGCAGTGCTAGAGATCGGAGGTCGACAAGGGGGAACACTGAAGCTTTCTTT. This codes for CSARDRRSTRGNTEAFF.

This clonotype was recorded a few times. The J gene is TRBJ2-7, the V gene TRBV6-5; 7 bases are a match to TRBD1. Germline trimming cut 2 bases from V and 3 bases from J; bases unmatched to any gene: 4. The CDR3 loop spans 14 amino acids. The germline CDR1 and CDR2 sequences are MNHEY and SVGAGI. CDR3 sequence (DNA): TGTGCCAGCAGTTACGCGAGACAGGGCTACGAGCAGTACTTC. The encoded protein is CASSYARQGYEQYF.

The J gene is TRBJ2-1, the V gene TRBV12-3 or TRBV12-4; D gene uncertain. CDR3 length: 16 residues. V was clipped by 4 bases and J by 2 bases, with 15 bases between them. CDR3: CASSSPEKYTYNEQFF. CDR3 nucleotide sequence: TGTGCCAGCAGTTCACCGGAAAAATACACCTACAATGAGCAGTTCTTC.

The sample holds one count of this clonotype. This chain uses TRBV7-9 with TRBJ2-1; 10 nucleotides agree with TRBD2. The CDR3 spans 16 residues. Germline CDR1 is SEHNR and CDR2 is FQNEAQ (reference sequence). V was pared by 5 bases and J by 9 bases, with 13 bases of the junction left unmatched. This CDR3 reads CASSRSGAGGHGEQFF. CDR3 in DNA: TGTGCCAGCAGCCGATCCGGAGCGGGGGGGCACGGTGAGCAGTTCTTC.

The sample holds one count of this clonotype. The J gene is TRBJ1-2, the V gene TRBV4-1, with 10 bases fitting TRBD1. The CDR3 is 16 residues long. Germline V gene lookup returns CDR1 MGHRA and CDR2 YSYEKL. The V and J ends lost 1 base and 13 bases, in that order; junction bases with no gene match: 15. This CDR3 is CASSQGGIPGQGSFTF. The CDR3 DNA follows: TGCGCCAGCAGCCAAGGGGGGATTCCGGGACAGGGGAGCTTCACCTTC.

The chain carries TRBV20-1 and TRBJ2-5; D possibly uses TRBD1 or TRBD2 (6 bases each). Germline values: CDR1 DFQATT, CDR2 SNEGSKA (reference sequence). Trimming removed 0 bases at V and 2 bases at J, with 13 bases between. This CDR3 comprises 15 residues. CDR3 protein: CSARELGGIQETQYF. CDR3 nucleotide sequence: TGCAGTGCTAGAGAGCTGGGGGGCATACAAGAGACCCAGTACTTC.

This chain links TRBV7-9 with TRBJ1-1; D is ambiguous. The V gene lost 4 bases and the J gene lost 4 bases, with 10 bases spanning the gap. The germline V gene has CDR1 SEHNR and CDR2 FQNEAQ (reference sequence). The CDR3 extends over 13 amino acids. CDR3 in amino acids: CASSSEAGTEAFF. CDR3 nucleotides: TGTGCCAGCAGCTCTGAGGCGGGCACTGAAGCTTTCTTT.

This chain joins TRBV4-3 and TRBJ2-7; D is possibly TRBD1 or TRBD2 (5 bases each). Germline CDR1 LGHNA, CDR2 YSLEER. The CDR3 covers 19 residues. The germline V and J ends were trimmed by 0 bases and 4 bases, with 25 bases remaining between them. CDR3 sequence: CASSQDLPRGAFSSYEQYF. CDR3 sequence (DNA): TGCGCCAGCAGCCAAGACCTCCCTAGGGGAGCCTTCAGCTCGTACGAGCAGTACTTC.

In this sample, this clonotype turned up once. The CDR3 carries no conserved terminal phenylalanine or tryptophan, so it likely arises from a read error. The chain employs TRBV20-1 and TRBJ1-5, with D possibly matching TRBD1 (6 bases). CDR1 is DFQATT and CDR2 is SNEGSKA in the germline V gene (reference sequence). CDR3 length: 13 amino acids. The CDR3, as DNA: TGCAGCCGTGGACAGTCTCGGGATCAGCCCCAGCATGTT. Translation gives CSRGQSRDQPQHV.

This clonotype was counted a few times. The chain uses TRBV7-9 and TRBJ2-7; 7 bases fit TRBD1. Germline loops: CDR1 SEHNR, CDR2 FQNEAQ (reference sequence). The CDR3 covers 14 residues. V shed 5 bases, J shed 2 bases, and the junction held 6 bases outside the gene matches. The CDR3 here is CASSASGQTYEQYF. CDR3 nucleotide sequence: TGTGCCAGCAGCGCCTCGGGACAGACCTACGAGCAGTACTTC. The whole variable domain, filled in from reference TRBV7-9 and TRBJ2-7, reads DTGVSQNPRHKITKRGQNVTFRCDPISEHNRLYWYRQTLGQGPEFLTYFQNEAQLEKSRLLSDRFSAERPKGSFSTLEIQRTEQGDSAMYLCASSASGQTYEQYFGPGTRLTVT.

This chain links TRBV7-2 with TRBJ2-5, with 9 bases lining up with TRBD1. The CDR3 consists of 14 residues. The germline V gene encodes CDR1 SGHTA and CDR2 FQGNSA. V lost 8 bases, J lost 2 bases, and 6 bases stayed unmatched. DNA of the CDR3: TGTGCCAGCGCGGGACAGGGAACGCAAGAGACCCAGTACTTC. The encoded protein is CASAGQGTQETQYF.

The chain is built from TRBV6-2 or TRBV6-3 and TRBJ2-3, with no clear D. The germline CDR1 and CDR2 sequences are MNHEY and SVGEGT. Trimming cost V 6 bases and J 4 bases, with 14 bases left between them. The CDR3 covers 14 residues. CDR3 loop: CASRGLPQADTQYF. CDR3 nucleotides: TGTGCCAGCAGGGGCCTTCCCCAGGCAGATACGCAGTATTTT.

Ten or more counts support this clonotype. The V gene is TRBV4-3, the J gene TRBJ2-3; tentative D call: TRBD2 (7 bases). Trimming cost V 3 bases and J 2 bases, with 12 bases left between them. Germline CDR1 and CDR2: LGHNA and YSLEER. The CDR3 length is 15 residues. CDR3 nucleotide sequence: TGCGCCAGCAGCCAGTCCGGGGGGCTCACAGATACGCAGTATTTT. Translating gives CASSQSGGLTDTQYF.

The table lists this clonotype with a count of one. The V call is TRBV11-2, the J call TRBJ2-3; TRBD1 matches 7 bases. Germline V gives CDR1 SGHAT, CDR2 FQNNGV. CDR3 size: 15 residues. V was clipped by 1 base and J by 4 bases; unmatched bases: 5. The CDR3 is CASSLGRGIADTQYF. As DNA, the CDR3 is TGTGCCAGCAGCTTAGGCAGGGGGATCGCAGATACGCAGTATTTT.

This clonotype was seen repeatedly, ten times or more. The chain links TRBV4-2 to TRBJ2-7, with 8 bases that match TRBD1. V lost 1 base, J lost 3 bases, and 2 bases stayed unmatched. The CDR3 has 14 residues. Germline loops: CDR1 LGHNA, CDR2 YNFKEQ. For the CDR3, the DNA is TGTGCCAGCAGCCAAGGGACAGGGAACTACGAGCAGTACTTC. Residues: CASSQGTGNYEQYF.

V gene TRBV29-1 combines with J gene TRBJ1-2; D possibly corresponds to TRBD1 (6 bases). CDR1 and CDR2 from the germline V gene are SQVTM and ANQGSEA. CDR3 length equals 11 residues. V was cut by 6 bases and J by 6 bases, with 11 bases left in between. The CDR3 here is CSVDTGNGYTF. The CDR3 nucleotides are TGCAGCGTGGATACAGGGAATGGCTACACCTTC.

The chain has TRBV7-2 and TRBJ1-4, with TRBD1 as a possible D gene (6 bases). CDR3 length equals 14 residues. Trimming removed 5 bases from V and 14 bases from J, with 21 bases in between. Germline V CDR1 and CDR2: SGHTA, FQGNSA. The CDR3 DNA is TGTGCCAGCAGCACCGGGACACCTGGCGGAGGGCTGTTTTTT. As protein: CASSTGTPGGGLFF.

The chain recombines TRBV6-2 or TRBV6-3 with TRBJ2-1; 11 nucleotides line up with TRBD2. V shed 8 bases, J shed 13 bases, and the junction held 4 bases outside the gene matches. This CDR3 is built from 11 residues. Germline V gene lookup returns CDR1 MNHEY and CDR2 SVGEGT. This CDR3 is CASGSGGAQFF. The CDR3 DNA reads TGTGCCAGCGGTAGCGGGGGGGCCCAGTTCTTC.